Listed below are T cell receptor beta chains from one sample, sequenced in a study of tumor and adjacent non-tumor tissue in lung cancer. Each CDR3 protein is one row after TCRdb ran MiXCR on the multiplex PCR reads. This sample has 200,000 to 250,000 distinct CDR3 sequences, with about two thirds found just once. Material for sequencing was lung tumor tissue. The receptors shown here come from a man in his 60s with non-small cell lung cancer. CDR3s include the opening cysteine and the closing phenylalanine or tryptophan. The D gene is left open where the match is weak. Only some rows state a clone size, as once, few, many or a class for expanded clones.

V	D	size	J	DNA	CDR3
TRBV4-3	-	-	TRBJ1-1	TGCGCCAGGAGCCAAGATGACATGGACACTGAAGCTCTCTTT	CARSQDDMDTEALF
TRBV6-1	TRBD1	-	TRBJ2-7	TGTGCCACCCTTAGGACAGGGGCGGACTACGATCAGTACTTC	CATLRTGADYDQYF
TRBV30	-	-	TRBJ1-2	TGTACCTGGAGTAAGAACAGGCGCAACTATGGCTACACCTTC	CTWSKNRRNYGYTF
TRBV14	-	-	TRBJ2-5	TGTGCCAGCAGCCAAGTTGATCCTCGAGAGACCCAGTACTTC	CASSQVDPRETQYF
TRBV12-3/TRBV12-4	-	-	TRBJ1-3	TGTGCCAGCGTTGCGGCGGGTCGCGGAGACACCATATATTTT	CASVAAGRGDTIYF
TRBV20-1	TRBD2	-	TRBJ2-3	TGCAGTTGGCGGGAGGGGACCGGTTTGGGTACGCAGTATTTT	CSWREGTGLGTQYF
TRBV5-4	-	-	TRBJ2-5	TGTGCAAGCAGCCTCACCCGAGAGACCCAGTACTTC	CASSLTRETQYF
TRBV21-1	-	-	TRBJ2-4	TGTGCCAGCAGCAAAGGACAAAACATTCAGTACTTC	CASSKGQNIQYF
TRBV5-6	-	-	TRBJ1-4	TGTGCCAGCAGCGCGCAGAGGGAGACTAATGAAAAACTGTTTTTT	CASSAQRETNEKLFF
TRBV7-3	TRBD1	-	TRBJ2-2	TGTGTCAGCAGCTTAGGGACAGTAAACACCGGGGAGCTGTTTTTT	CVSSLGTVNTGELFF
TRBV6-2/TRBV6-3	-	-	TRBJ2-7	TGTGCCAGTAGAGGGACAACCTACTTCGAGCAGTACTTC	CASRGTTYFEQYF
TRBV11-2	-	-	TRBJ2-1	TGTGCCAGCAGCTTACGGGGGGCGGCCTACGATGAACAGTTCTTC	CASSLRGAAYDEQFF
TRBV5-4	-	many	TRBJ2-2	TGTGCCAGCAGCTCCCCGCCGGCGGGCGGGGAGCTGTTTTTT	CASSSPPAGGELFF
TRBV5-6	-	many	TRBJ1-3	TGTGCCAGCAGCTTAGGTCCTGGAAACACCATATATTTT	CASSLGPGNTIYF
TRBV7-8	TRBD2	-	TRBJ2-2	TGTGCCAGCAGCTTAGCGCAGGGACTAGCGGCGAACACCGGGGAGCTGTTTTTT	CASSLAQGLAANTGELFF
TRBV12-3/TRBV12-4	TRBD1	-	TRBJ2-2	TGTGCCAGCAGGCAACAGGGGACCGACACCGGGGAGCTGTTTTTT	CASRQQGTDTGELFF
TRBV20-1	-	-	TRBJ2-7	TGCAGTGCCACCACAACCCCCTGGTACGAGCAGTACTTC	CSATTTPWYEQYF
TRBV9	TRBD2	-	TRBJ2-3	TGTGCCAGCAGCGTAGCCCGCGGGGGGACAGATACGCAGTATTTT	CASSVARGGTDTQYF
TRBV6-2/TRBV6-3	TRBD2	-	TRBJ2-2	TGTGCCAGCAGAGCGGGAAGTACCGGGAAGCTGTTCTTT	CASRAGSTGKLFF
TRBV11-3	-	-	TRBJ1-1	TGTGCCAGCACCTCACAGGGAGTCACTGAAGCTTTCTTT	CASTSQGVTEAFF
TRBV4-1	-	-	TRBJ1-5	TGCGCCAGCAGCCAAGATGGGATTTGGGACCGGCCCCAGCACTTT	CASSQDGIWDRPQHF
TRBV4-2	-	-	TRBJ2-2	TGTGCCAGCAGCCAAGATACTTCGAACACCGGGGAGCTGCTTTTT	CASSQDTSNTGELLF
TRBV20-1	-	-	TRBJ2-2	TGCAGTGCTAGAACTTCGGGTGGGGGGAGCAACACAGGGGAGCTGTTTTTT	CSARTSGGGSNTGELFF
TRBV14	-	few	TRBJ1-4	TGTGCCAGCAGCCAAGCGGGAGGCCGGCATGAAAAACTGTTTTTT	CASSQAGGRHEKLFF
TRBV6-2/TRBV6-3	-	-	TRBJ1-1	TGTGCCAGCAATTACAGGGAGAACACTGAAGCTTTCTTT	CASNYRENTEAFF
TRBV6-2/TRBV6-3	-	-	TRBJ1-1	TGTGCCAGCACCTTGTTCTCCAGGCCGAACACTGAGGCTTGCTTT	CASTLFSRPNTEACF
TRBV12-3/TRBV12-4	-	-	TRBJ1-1	TGTGCCAGCAATGTGGAGCAGGGGATAACTGAAGCTTTCTTC	CASNVEQGITEAFF
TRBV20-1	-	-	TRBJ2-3	TGCAGTGCTAGAGATTGGACAGCAAGGCGCAATCAGCCCCAGTATTTT	CSARDWTARRNQPQYF
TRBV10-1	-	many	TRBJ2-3	TGCGCCAGCAGCGGACAGTTCACAGATACGCAGTATTTT	CASSGQFTDTQYF
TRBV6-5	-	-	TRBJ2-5	TGTGCCAGCAGTATTCAAGGGCGTATACAAGAGACCCAGTACTTC	CASSIQGRIQETQYF
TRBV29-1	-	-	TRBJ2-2	TGCAGCGACGGGAGCGTCCAGCTAAACACCGGGGAATTGTTTTTT	CSDGSVQLNTGELFF
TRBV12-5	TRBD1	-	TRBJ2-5	TGTGCTAGTGGTCAGGGGACAGAACTGCAAGAGACCCAGTACTTC	CASGQGTELQETQYF